This TCR beta chain was recorded in a study of blood T cell repertoires in COVID-19. J gave up 4 bases and V 2 bases, and 5 bases lay outside the gene matches. This CDR3 is built from 14 residues. Germline-derived CDR1 and CDR2 are GTSNPN and SVGIG (reference sequence). The table came from immunoSEQ multiplex PCR; TCRdb's copy has only in-frame clones and leaves some out. The table records over 250,000 clones, over 85% of them present only once. V usage is TRBV30 and J usage is TRBJ2-1; 7 bases fit TRBD2. The sequenced sample consisted of PBMCs or T cells enriched from blood (not recorded which). This TCR came from a man between 60 and 75 years old who had recovered from COVID-19. This CDR3 reads CAWSLGGRYNEQFF. Written as DNA, the CDR3 is TGTGCCTGGAGTCTGGGCGGGAGATACAATGAGCAGTTCTTC.